This TCR beta chain comes out of a study of OX40 agonist ivuxolimab in advanced cancers. Study in general: Partial responses were seen in three patients, one with hepatocellular carcinoma and two with cutaneous melanoma.

Method: immunoSEQ multiplex PCR; TCRdb's copy keeps in-frame clones and lacks some. The sample has some 150,000 clones, 85% to 95% seen once. The CDR3 loop spans 15 amino acids. V lost 1 base and J lost 5, with 12 bases in between. Germline assignment: CDR1 LNHDA and CDR2 SQIVND (reference sequence). The study sampled blood at baseline, cycle 4 day 1, and cycle 7 day 1. This clone has just a few counts. Specimen: CD4+ or CD8+ T cells sorted from blood, collected in a trial of the OX40 agonist ivuxolimab. J is TRBJ1-5 and V is TRBV19; D is possibly TRBD1 (6 bases). The clonotype originates from an adult with an advanced solid tumor such as melanoma, head and neck, liver or kidney cancer. This CDR3 is CASSIGGTTYQPQHF. The DNA for the CDR3 is TGTGCCAGTAGTATAGGCGGGACAACTTATCAGCCCCAGCATTTT.